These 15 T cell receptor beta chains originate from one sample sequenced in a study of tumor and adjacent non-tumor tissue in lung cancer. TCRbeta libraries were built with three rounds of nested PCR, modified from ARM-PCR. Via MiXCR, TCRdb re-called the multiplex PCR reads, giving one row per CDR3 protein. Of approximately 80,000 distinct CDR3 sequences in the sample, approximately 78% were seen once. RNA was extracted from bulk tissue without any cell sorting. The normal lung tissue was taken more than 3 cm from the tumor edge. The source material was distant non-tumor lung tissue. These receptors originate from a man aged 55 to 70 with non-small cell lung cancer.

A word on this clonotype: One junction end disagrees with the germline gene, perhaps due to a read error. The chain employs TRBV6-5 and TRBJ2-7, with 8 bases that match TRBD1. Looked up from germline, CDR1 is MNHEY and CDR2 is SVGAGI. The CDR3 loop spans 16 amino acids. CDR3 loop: CVSSYGGTGHSYEQHF. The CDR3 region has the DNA TGTGTCAGCAGTTATGGGGGGACAGGTCACTCCTACGAGCAGCACTTC.

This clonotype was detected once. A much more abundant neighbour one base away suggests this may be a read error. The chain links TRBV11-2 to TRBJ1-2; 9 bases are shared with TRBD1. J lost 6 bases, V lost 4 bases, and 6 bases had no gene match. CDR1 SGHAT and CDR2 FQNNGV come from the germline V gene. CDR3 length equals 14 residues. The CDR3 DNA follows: TGTGCCAGCAGCTCAGCGGGACAGGGCCATGGCTACACCTTC. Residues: CASSSAGQGHGYTF.

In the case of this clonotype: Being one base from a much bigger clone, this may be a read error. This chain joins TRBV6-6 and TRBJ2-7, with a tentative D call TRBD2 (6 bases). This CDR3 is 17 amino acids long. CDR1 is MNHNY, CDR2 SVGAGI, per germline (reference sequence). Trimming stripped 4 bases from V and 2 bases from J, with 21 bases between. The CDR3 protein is CASSSSGLGKGAYEQYF. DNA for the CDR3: TGTGCCAGCAGTTCCTCGGGACTTGGCAAAGGAGCCTACGAGCAGTACTTC.

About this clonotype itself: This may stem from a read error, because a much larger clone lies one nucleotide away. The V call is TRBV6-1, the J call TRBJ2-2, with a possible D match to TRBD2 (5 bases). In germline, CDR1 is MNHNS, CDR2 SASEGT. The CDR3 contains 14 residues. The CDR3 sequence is CASSEVQPTGKLFF. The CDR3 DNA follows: TGTGCCAGCAGTGAAGTTCAGCCCACCGGGAAGCTGTTTTTT.

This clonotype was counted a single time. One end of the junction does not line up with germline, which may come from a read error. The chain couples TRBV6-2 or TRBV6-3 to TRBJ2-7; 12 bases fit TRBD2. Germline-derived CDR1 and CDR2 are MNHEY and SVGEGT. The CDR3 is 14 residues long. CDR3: CVSSNSSGRDEQYF. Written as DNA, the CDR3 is TGTGTCAGCAGTAATTCTAGCGGGAGGGACGAGCAGTACTTC.

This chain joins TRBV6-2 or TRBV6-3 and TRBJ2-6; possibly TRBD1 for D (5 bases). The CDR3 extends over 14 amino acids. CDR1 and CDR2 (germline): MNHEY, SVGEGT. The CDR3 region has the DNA TGTGCTAGCTCGACAGTGAATGGGGCCAACGTCCTGACTTTC. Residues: CASSTVNGANVLTF.

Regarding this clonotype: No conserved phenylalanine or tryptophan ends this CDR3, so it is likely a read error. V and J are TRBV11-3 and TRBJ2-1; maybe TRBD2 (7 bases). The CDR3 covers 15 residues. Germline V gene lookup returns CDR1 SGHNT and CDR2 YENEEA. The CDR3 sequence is CVSSPEGGRSNEQFL. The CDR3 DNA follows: TGTGTCAGCAGCCCCGAGGGGGGGCGAAGCAATGAGCAGTTCTTA.

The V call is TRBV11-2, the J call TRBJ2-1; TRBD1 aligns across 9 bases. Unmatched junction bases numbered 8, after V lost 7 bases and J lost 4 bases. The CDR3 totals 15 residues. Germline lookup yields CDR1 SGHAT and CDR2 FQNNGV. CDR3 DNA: TGTGCCAGCAACCACGACGGACAGGGGTACAATGAGCAGTTCTTC. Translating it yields CASNHDGQGYNEQFF.

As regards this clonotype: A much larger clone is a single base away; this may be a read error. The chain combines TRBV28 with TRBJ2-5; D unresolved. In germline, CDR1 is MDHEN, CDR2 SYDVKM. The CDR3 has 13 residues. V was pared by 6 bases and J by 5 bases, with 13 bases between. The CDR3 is CASSRGVWETQYF. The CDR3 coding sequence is TGTGCCAGCAGCCGCGGTGTCTGGGAGACCCAGTACTTC.

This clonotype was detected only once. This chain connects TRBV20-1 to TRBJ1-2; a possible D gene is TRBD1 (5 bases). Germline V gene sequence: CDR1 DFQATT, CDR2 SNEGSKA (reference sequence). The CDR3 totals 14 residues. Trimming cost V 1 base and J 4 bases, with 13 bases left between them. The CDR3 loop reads CSARGGESSYGYTF. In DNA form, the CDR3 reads TGCAGTGCTAGAGGGGGGGAGTCCAGCTATGGCTACACCTTC.

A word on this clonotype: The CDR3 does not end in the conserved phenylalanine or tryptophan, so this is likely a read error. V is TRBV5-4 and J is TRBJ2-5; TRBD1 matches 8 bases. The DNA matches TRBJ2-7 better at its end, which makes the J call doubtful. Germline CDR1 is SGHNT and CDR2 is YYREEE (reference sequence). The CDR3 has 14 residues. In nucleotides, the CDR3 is TGTGCCAGCAGCCCAGGGGGCCGAACCTACGAGCAGTACTAC. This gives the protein CASSPGGRTYEQYY.

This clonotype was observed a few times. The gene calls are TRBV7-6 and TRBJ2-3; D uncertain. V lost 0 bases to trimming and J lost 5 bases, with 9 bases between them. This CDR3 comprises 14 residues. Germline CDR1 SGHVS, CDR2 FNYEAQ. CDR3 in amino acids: CASSLASMGDTQYF. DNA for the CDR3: TGTGCCAGCAGCTTAGCGTCAATGGGAGATACGCAGTATTTT.

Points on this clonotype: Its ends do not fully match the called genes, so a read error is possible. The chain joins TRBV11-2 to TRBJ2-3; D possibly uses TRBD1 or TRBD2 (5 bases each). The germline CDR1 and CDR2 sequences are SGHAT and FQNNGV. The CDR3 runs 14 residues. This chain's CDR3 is CVSSLDQVGDAQYF. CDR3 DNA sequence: TGTGTCAGCAGCTTAGATCAGGTGGGGGACGCGCAGTATTTT.

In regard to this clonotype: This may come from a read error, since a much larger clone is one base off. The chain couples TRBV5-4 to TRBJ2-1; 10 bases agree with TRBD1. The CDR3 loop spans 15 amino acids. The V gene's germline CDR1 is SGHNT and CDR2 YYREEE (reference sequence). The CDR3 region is CASSLMTGGNNEEFF. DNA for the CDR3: TGTGCCAGCAGCTTGATGACAGGGGGCAACAATGAGGAGTTCTTC.

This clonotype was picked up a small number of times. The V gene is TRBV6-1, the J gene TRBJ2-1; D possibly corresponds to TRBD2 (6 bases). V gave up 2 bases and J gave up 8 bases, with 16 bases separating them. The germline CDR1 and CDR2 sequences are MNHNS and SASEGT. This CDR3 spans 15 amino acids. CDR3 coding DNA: TGTGCCAGCAGTGAAACGGGGGAGGCGGGGCATGAGCAGTTCTTC. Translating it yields CASSETGEAGHEQFF.